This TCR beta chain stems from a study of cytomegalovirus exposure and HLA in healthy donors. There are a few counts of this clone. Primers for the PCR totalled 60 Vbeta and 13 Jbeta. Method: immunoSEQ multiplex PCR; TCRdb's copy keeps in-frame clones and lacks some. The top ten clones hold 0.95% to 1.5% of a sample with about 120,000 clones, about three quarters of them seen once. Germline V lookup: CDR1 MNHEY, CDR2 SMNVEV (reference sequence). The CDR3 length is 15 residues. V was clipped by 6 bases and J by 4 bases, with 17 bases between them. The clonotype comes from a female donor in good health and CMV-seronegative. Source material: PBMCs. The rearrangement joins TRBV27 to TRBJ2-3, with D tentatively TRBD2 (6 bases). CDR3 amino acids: CASSSSLASADTQYF. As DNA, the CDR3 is TGTGCCAGCAGCTCCTCCTTGGCTAGCGCAGATACGCAGTATTTT.